The rows below give T cell receptor beta chains drawn from one sample of a study of shared clonotypes between healthy human individuals. The repertoire was sequenced with immunoSEQ multiplex PCR; TCRdb's copy has only in-frame clones and lacks some. The sample includes some 680,000 clones, 55% to 85% of them seen just once. The source material was memory CD4+ T cells sorted from blood. These receptors originate from a woman between 25 and 40 years old in good health. CDR3s include the opening cysteine and the closing phenylalanine or tryptophan. A D gene is named only where the DNA matches it firmly. A clone size is listed for some rows: how often the clone was seen (once, few, many), or a class if it is expanded.

>.|TRBJ1-1|.|TRBV4-2
CASSQGKRGGTEAFF
TGTGCCAGCAGCCAAGGCAAAAGGGGTGGCACTGAAGCTTTCTTT
>.|TRBJ2-7|few|TRBV4-1
CASSQALGVRYEQYF
TGCGCCAGCAGCCAAGCTTTGGGGGTTCGCTACGAGCAGTACTTC
>.|TRBJ1-1|.|TRBV7-9
CASSQDTEAFF
TGTGCCAGCAGCCAGGACACTGAAGCTTTCTTT
>TRBD1|TRBJ2-2|.|TRBV6-5
CASTGRGRTGELFF
TGTGCCAGCACGGGCAGGGGGCGTACCGGGGAGCTGTTTTTT
>TRBD1|TRBJ2-7|few|TRBV25-1
CASSLPARDREDEQYF
TGTGCCAGCAGCTTACCCGCCCGGGACAGGGAGGACGAGCAGTACTTC
>.|TRBJ2-2|.|TRBV28
CASSFPGVVGELFF
TGTGCCAGCAGTTTTCCCGGGGTTGTCGGGGAGCTGTTTTTT
>.|TRBJ2-1|.|TRBV11-3
CASSLVNNEQFF
TGTGCCAGCAGCTTAGTTAACAATGAGCAGTTCTTC
>.|TRBJ2-7|.|TRBV12-2
CASRLWGEQYF
TGTGCAAGTCGCTTATGGGGCGAGCAGTACTTC
>.|TRBJ1-2|few|TRBV19
CASSRTGPTNYGYTF
TGTGCCAGTAGTAGAACAGGGCCTACTAACTATGGCTACACCTTC
>.|TRBJ1-2|.|TRBV21-1
CASSVRYGYTF
TGTGCCAGCAGCGTACGGTATGGCTACACCTTC
>.|TRBJ2-3|many|TRBV19
CASSVEGSGIDTQYF
TGTGCCAGTAGTGTCGAGGGGTCCGGAATAGATACGCAGTATTTT
>TRBD1|TRBJ1-1|.|TRBV2
CASRGQSTEAFF
TGTGCCAGCAGGGGACAGTCCACTGAAGCTTTCTTT
>.|TRBJ1-1|.|TRBV28
CASREGWNTEAFF
TGTGCCAGCAGAGAGGGGTGGAACACTGAAGCTTTCTTT
>.|TRBJ2-5|.|TRBV25-1
CASSEKVTQYF
TGTGCCAGCAGTGAAAAAGTGACCCAGTACTTC
>.|TRBJ2-3|.|TRBV7-9
CATASALITDTQYF
TGTGCCACCGCGAGCGCATTAATCACAGATACGCAGTATTTT
>TRBD1|TRBJ1-1|once|TRBV7-8
CASSVRTGVPTFF
TGTGCCAGCAGCGTACGGACAGGGGTTCCGACTTTCTTT
>.|TRBJ1-5|.|TRBV2
CASTQGRGNQPQHF
TGTGCCAGCACCCAGGGCCGGGGTAATCAGCCCCAGCATTTT
>.|TRBJ2-1|few|TRBV7-2
CASSLDWREQFF
TGTGCCAGCAGCTTAGATTGGCGTGAGCAGTTCTTC
>.|TRBJ2-3|many|TRBV18
CASSPRELTDTQYF
TGTGCCAGCTCGCCCCGGGAACTAACAGATACGCAGTATTTT
>.|TRBJ1-2|.|TRBV27
CASSPGSLLTGGYTF
TGTGCCAGCAGTCCAGGGTCACTTCTTACAGGAGGCTACACCTTC
>.|TRBJ2-1|.|TRBV7-7
CASSLGLEGEQFF
TGTGCCAGCAGCTTAGGATTGGAGGGTGAGCAGTTCTTC
>.|TRBJ2-5|.|TRBV7-8
CASSLGVQETQYF
TGTGCCAGCAGCTTAGGTGTCCAAGAGACCCAGTACTTC
>TRBD2|TRBJ2-5|.|TRBV2
CASSLAGGSLETQYF
TGTGCCAGCAGTTTAGCGGGAGGAAGTTTGGAGACCCAGTACTTC
>TRBD2|TRBJ2-7|.|TRBV5-1
CASRQRESYEQYF
TGCGCCAGCAGACAGCGGGAATCCTACGAGCAGTACTTC